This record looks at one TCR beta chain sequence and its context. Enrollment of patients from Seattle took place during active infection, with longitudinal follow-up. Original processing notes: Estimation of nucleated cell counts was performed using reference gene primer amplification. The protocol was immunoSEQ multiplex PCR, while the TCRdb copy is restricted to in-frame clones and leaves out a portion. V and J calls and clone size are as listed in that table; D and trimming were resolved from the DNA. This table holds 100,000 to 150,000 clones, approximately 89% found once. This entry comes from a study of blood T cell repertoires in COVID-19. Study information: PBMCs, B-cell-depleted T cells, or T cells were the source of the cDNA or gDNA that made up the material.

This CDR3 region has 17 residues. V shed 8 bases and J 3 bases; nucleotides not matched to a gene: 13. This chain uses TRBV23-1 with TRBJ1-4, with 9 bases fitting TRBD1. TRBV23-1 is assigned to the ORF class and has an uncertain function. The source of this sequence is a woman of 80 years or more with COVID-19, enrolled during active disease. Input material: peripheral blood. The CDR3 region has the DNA TGCGCCAGCCTCCCGGGACAGGGTAGATTGTCTAATGAAAAACTGTTTTTT. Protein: CASLPGQGRLSNEKLFF.